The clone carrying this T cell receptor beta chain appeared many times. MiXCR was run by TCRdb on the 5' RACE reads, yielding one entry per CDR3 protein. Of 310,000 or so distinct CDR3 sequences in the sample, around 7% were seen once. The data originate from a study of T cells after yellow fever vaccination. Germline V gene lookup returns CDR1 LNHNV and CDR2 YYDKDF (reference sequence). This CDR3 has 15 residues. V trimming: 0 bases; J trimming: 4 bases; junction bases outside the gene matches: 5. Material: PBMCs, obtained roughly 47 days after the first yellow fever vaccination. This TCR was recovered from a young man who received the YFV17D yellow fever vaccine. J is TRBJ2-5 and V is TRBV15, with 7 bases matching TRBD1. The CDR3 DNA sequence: TGTGCCACCAGCAGAGATCCAGGGGGACGAGAGACCCAGTACTTC. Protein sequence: CATSRDPGGRETQYF.